The 10 T cell receptor beta chains in this list originate from one sample, sequenced in a study of blood T cell repertoires in COVID-19. Profiling relied on immunoSEQ multiplex PCR, and the TCRdb table lists in-frame clones only, not all of them. The sample contains around 150,000 clones, over 80% of which appear only once. The sample comprised PBMCs or T cells enriched from blood (not recorded which). The receptors derive from a woman in her thirties or forties who had recovered from COVID-19.

The V and J genes are TRBV11-3 and TRBJ2-3, with D tentatively TRBD2 (6 bases). The CDR3 contains 17 residues. Germline values: CDR1 SGHNT, CDR2 YENEEA. V gave up 1 base and J gave up 2 bases, with 16 bases separating them. CDR3 nucleotides: TGTGCCAGCAGCTTAGGGCACCGGGAGTTGAACACAGATACGCAGTATTTT. This encodes CASSLGHRELNTDTQYF.

The gene calls are TRBV4-1 and TRBJ2-1; TRBD2 aligns across 13 bases. CDR3 size: 17 residues. CDR1 and CDR2 (germline): MGHRA, YSYEKL. J lost 7 bases, V lost 0 bases, and 6 bases had no gene match. Here the CDR3 DNA reads TGCGCCAGCAGCCAAGACACGGGACTAGCGGGGCCGAATGAGCAGTTCTTC. Protein product: CASSQDTGLAGPNEQFF.

The chain carries TRBV5-4 and TRBJ2-7; TRBD1 matches 9 bases. The V and J ends lost 0 bases and 1 base, in that order; junction bases with no gene match: 2. Germline V gene data show CDR1 as SGHNT and CDR2 as YYREEE (reference sequence). The CDR3 extends over 15 amino acids. As DNA, the CDR3 is TGTGCCAGCAGCTTGGAGGGACAGGGTTCCTACGAGCAGTACTTC. This sequence encodes CASSLEGQGSYEQYF.

This chain links TRBV18 with TRBJ1-4; D not certain. V dropped 3 bases and J dropped 0 bases, with 8 bases sitting between them. The CDR3 is made up of 15 amino acids. Per the germline V gene, CDR1 is KGHSH and CDR2 is LQKENI. This CDR3 is CASSPSFATNEKLFF. CDR3 nucleotides: TGTGCCAGCTCACCGTCGTTTGCAACTAATGAAAAACTGTTTTTT. Using reference TRBV18 and TRBJ1-4 for the parts outside the CDR3, the full variable domain is NAGVMQNPRHLVRRRGQEARLRCSPMKGHSHVYWYRQLPEEGLKFMVYLQKENIIDESGMPKERFSAEFPKEGPSILRIQQVVRGDSAAYFCASSPSFATNEKLFFGSGTQLSVL.

This sequence joins TRBV7-8 and TRBJ1-2; TRBD1 matches 7 bases. The CDR3 is 14 residues long. The junction had 4 bases not matched to a gene; V was cut back by 5 bases and J by 1 base. CDR1 and CDR2 from the germline V gene are SGHVS and FQNEAQ. The CDR3 sequence is CASSPDRVNYGYTF. The DNA of the CDR3 is TGTGCCAGCAGCCCTGACAGGGTTAACTATGGCTACACCTTC.

The chain recombines TRBV3-1 (or the pseudogene TRBV3-2) with TRBJ1-1, with a tentative D call TRBD1 (6 bases). The germline gives CDR1 LGHDT, CDR2 YNNKEL (reference sequence). Between the trimmed V and J ends, which lost 2 bases and 11 bases, there was a span of 15 bases. The length of the CDR3 is 13 residues. Here the CDR3 reads CASSQRGGLWAFF. CDR3 DNA: TGTGCCAGCAGCCAAAGGGGGGGGCTGTGGGCTTTCTTT.

The chain carries TRBV6-2 or TRBV6-3 and TRBJ1-6, with D unclear. CDR3 length: 14 amino acids. Trimming pared 4 bases from V and 6 bases from J, leaving 10 bases between. In germline, CDR1 is MNHEY, CDR2 SVGEGT. CDR3: CASSFTNVNSPLHF. The CDR3 DNA reads TGTGCCAGCAGTTTCACAAATGTTAATTCACCCCTCCACTTT.

V and J are TRBV4-1 and TRBJ2-1, with D possibly matching TRBD2 (5 bases). The length of the CDR3 is 19 residues. Between the trimmed V and J ends, which lost 1 base and 3 bases, there was a span of 22 bases. Germline V gives CDR1 MGHRA, CDR2 YSYEKL. CDR3 protein: CASSQGNSRRDYGYNEQFF. CDR3 nucleotide sequence: TGCGCCAGCAGCCAAGGGAATTCTAGACGAGACTACGGCTACAATGAGCAGTTCTTC.

V gene TRBV30 combines with J gene TRBJ2-7; 8 bases match TRBD1. The CDR3 sequence is 13 residues long. The germline gives CDR1 GTSNPN, CDR2 SVGIG (reference sequence). The V segment lost 3 bases and the J segment 6 bases; nucleotides outside the gene matches: 7. CDR3: CAWSADREVEQYF. The CDR3 coding sequence is TGTGCCTGGAGCGCGGACAGGGAAGTCGAGCAGTACTTC.

This clone came up a few times. The chain uses TRBV3-1 (or the pseudogene TRBV3-2) and TRBJ1-5; the D gene is possibly TRBD1 (5 bases). The germline V gene encodes CDR1 LGHDT and CDR2 YNNKEL (reference sequence). V was clipped by 1 base and J by 3 bases, with 10 bases between them. The CDR3 totals 15 residues. CDR3 DNA: TGTGCCAGCAGCCAAGCCACGGGACTCAATCAGCCCCAGCATTTT. It specifies CASSQATGLNQPQHF.